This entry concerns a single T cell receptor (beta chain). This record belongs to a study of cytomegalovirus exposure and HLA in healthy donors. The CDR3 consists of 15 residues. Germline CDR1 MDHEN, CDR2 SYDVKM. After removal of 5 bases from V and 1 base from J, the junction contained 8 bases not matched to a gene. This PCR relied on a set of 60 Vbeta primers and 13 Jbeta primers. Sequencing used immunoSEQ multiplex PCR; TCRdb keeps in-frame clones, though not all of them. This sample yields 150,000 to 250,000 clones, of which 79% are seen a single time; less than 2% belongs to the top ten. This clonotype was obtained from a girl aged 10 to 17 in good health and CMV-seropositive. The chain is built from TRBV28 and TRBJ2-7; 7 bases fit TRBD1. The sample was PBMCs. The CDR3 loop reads CASSKATGLSYEQYF. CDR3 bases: TGTGCCAGCAGTAAGGCGACAGGGTTGTCCTACGAGCAGTACTTC.